This T cell receptor beta chain was sequenced during a study of T cell changes during pregnancy in multiple sclerosis. Measured with immunoSEQ multiplex PCR; TCRdb has only the in-frame clones, and not every one. The table includes roughly 54,000 clones, 92% detected once. The CDR3 sequence is 14 residues long. The germline V gene encodes CDR1 SNHLY and CDR2 FYNNEI. V was cut by 7 bases and J by 7 bases, with 14 bases left in between. J is TRBJ1-6 and V is TRBV2; D gene uncertain. This receptor was taken from a female donor with multiple sclerosis, enrolled in a pregnancy study. The specimen was CD4+ T cells from peripheral blood mononuclear cells, collected after pregnancy. The CDR3 DNA is TGTGCCAGCACTCGCACTGGGCTCAATTCACCCCTCCACTTT. Protein: CASTRTGLNSPLHF.